The source of this T cell receptor (beta chain) is a study of T-cell reconstitution after alpha-beta-depleted transplantation in children. Broader study findings: It was newly produced T cells that mostly accounted for T-cell counts and diversity one year after transplant. Reportedly, only several hundred clones from non-depleted graft cells drove alpha-beta T-cell counts at about two months.

Germline CDR1 and CDR2: MNHEY and SVGAGI. The V end lost 2 bases, the J end lost 0 bases, and 7 bases lay between the germline ends. This CDR3 contains 14 residues. The sample holds a few counts of this clonotype. Its antigen is still unknown. The TCRbeta library incorporated unique molecular identifiers. A single record per CDR3 protein comes from TCRdb applying MiXCR to the PCR reads. This sample carries about 210,000 distinct CDR3 sequences, roughly a sixth of them seen once, and the ten largest clones take just under 45%. Sequences were derived from PBMCs, mostly from graft donor cells, sampled 360 days after TCRalphabeta/CD19-depleted stem cell transplant. V and J are TRBV6-5 and TRBJ1-1; D gene uncertain. The source of this sequence is a male patient aged 2-9 years who had a stem cell transplant for acute lymphoblastic leukemia, so the T cells may come from the graft donor. The CDR3 coding sequence is TGTGCCAGCAGTTACAGTAGCATGAACACTGAAGCTTTCTTT. As protein: CASSYSSMNTEAFF.